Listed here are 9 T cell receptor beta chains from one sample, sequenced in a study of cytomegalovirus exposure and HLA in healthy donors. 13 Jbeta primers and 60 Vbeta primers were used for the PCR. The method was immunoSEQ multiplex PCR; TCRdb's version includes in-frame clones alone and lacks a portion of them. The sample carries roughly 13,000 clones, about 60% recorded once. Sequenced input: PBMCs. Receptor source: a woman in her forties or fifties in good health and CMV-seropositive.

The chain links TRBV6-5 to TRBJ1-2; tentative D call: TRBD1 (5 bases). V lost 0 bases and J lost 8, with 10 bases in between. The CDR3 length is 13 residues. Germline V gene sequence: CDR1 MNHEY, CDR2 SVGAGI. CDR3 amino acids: CASSYSVGGGYTF. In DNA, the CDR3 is TGTGCCAGCAGTTACTCTGTTGGGGGGGGCTACACCTTC.

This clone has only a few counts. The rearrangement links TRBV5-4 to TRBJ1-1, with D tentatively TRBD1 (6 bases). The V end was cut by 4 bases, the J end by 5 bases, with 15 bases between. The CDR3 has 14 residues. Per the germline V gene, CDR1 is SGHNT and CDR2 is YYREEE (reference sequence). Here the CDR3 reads CASSRQGRDTEAFF. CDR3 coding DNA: TGTGCCAGCAGCCGGCAGGGGAGGGATACTGAAGCTTTCTTT.

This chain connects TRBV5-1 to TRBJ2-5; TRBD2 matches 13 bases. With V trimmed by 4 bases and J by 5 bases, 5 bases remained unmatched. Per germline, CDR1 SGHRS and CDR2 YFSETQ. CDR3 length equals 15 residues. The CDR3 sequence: CASSSGLAGDETQYF. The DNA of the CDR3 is TGCGCCAGCAGCAGTGGACTAGCGGGAGATGAGACCCAGTACTTC.

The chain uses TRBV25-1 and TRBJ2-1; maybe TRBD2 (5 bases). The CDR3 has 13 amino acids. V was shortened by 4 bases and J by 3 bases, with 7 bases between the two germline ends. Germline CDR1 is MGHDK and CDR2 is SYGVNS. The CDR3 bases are TGTGCCAGCAGTGGCGGGCTCTACAATGAGCAGTTCTTC. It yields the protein CASSGGLYNEQFF.

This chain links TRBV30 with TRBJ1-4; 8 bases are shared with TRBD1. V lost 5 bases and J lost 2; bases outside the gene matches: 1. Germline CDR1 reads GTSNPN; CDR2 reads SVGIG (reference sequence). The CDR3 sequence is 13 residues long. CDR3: CAWQGATNEKLFF. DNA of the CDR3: TGTGCCTGGCAGGGGGCGACTAATGAAAAACTGTTTTTT.

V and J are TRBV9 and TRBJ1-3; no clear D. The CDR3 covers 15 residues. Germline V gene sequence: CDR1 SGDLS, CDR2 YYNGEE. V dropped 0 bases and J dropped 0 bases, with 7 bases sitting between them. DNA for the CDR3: TGTGCCAGCAGCGTAGGAGGAACCTCTGGAAACACCATATATTTT. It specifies CASSVGGTSGNTIYF.

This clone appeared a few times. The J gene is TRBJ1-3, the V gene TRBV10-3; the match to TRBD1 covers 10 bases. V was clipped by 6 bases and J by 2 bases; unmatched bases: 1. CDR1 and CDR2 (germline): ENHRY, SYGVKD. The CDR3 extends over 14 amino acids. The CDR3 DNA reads TGTGCCATCAGGGGGACAGGGGCTGGAAACACCATATATTTT. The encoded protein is CAIRGTGAGNTIYF.

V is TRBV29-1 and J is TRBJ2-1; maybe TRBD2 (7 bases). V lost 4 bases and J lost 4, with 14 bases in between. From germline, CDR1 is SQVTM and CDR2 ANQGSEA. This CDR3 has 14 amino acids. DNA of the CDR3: TGCAGCGTTGGGGGGGGCGGAATTTACAATGAGCAGTTCTTC. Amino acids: CSVGGGGIYNEQFF.

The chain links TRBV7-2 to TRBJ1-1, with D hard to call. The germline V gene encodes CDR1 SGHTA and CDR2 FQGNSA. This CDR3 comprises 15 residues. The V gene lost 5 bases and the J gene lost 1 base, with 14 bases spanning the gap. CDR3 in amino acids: CASSRPAVGNTEAFF. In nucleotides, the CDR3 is TGTGCCAGCAGCCGACCAGCGGTGGGGAACACTGAAGCTTTCTTT.